The source of this TCR beta chain is a study of blood T cells in healthy people across ages. Study background: Every two T cells gave about one barcoded beta molecule via template switching.

Study-wide results and caveats: It was not known whether donors were CMV positive (a possible confounder of expanded clonotype changes).

This clonotype was recorded many times. Its antigen is not identified. A second about 7 to 11 cycle PCR used barcoded and J-beta primers. TCRdb re-derived calls from the 5' RACE reads in MiXCR, one entry per CDR3 protein. In the table there are 600,000 or so distinct CDR3 sequences, about 30% of which are singletons. The CDR3 is made up of 13 amino acids. With 8 bases clipped from V and 5 bases from J, the junction kept 7 bases outside the gene matches. Per the germline V gene, CDR1 is SGHTA and CDR2 is FQGTGA. Healthy Caucasian individuals from Russia aged about 6 to 90 served as donors. Researchers collected 9 to 10 milliliters of peripheral blood from every single donor.

The sample was blood. This rearrangement joins TRBV7-3 to TRBJ1-1; 8 bases agree with TRBD1. The sequence was obtained from a woman older than 75 in good health. CDR3 residues: CASGRTGWTEAFF. The CDR3 DNA reads as TGTGCCAGCGGCAGGACAGGGTGGACTGAAGCTTTCTTT.